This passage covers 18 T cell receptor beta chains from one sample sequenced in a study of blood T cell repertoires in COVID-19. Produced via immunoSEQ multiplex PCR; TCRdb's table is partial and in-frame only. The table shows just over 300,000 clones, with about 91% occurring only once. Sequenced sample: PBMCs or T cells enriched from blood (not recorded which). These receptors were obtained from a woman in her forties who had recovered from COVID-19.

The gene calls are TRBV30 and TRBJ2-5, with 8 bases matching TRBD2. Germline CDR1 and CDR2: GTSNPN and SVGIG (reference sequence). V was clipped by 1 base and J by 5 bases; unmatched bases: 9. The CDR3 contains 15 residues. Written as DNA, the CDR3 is TGTGCCTGGAGTGCTCTAAGGACTAGCCTGGAGACCCAGTACTTC. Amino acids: CAWSALRTSLETQYF.

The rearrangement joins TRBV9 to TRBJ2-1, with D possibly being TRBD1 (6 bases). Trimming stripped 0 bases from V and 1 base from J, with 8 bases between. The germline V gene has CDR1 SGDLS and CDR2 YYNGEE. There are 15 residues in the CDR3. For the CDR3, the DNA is TGTGCCAGCAGCGTAGAGACAGGTTCCTACAATGAGCAGTTCTTC. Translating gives CASSVETGSYNEQFF.

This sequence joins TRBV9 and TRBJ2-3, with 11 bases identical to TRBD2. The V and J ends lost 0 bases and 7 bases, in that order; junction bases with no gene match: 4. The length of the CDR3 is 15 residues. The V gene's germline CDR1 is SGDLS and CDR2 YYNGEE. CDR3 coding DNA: TGTGCCAGCAGCGTAGTAGCGGGAGGGAGCAATACGCAGTATTTT. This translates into CASSVVAGGSNTQYF.

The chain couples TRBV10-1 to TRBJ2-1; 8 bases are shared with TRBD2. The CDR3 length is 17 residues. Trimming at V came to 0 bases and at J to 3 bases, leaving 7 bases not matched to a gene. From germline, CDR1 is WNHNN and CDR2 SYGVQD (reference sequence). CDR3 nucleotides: TGCGCCAGCAGTGAGTCGACTCGGCGGGGGGTCTACAATGAGCAGTTCTTC. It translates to CASSESTRRGVYNEQFF.

In nucleotides, the CDR3 is TGTGCCAGCAGCCTCAGGGGTGGCACTGAAGCTTTCTTT. This gives the protein CASSLRGGTEAFF. This rearrangement joins TRBV7-3 to TRBJ1-1, with D perhaps matching TRBD1 (6 bases). The V end lost 5 bases, the J end lost 4 bases, and 11 bases lay between the germline ends. The CDR3 runs to 13 residues. CDR1 is SGHTA and CDR2 is FQGTGA in the germline V gene.

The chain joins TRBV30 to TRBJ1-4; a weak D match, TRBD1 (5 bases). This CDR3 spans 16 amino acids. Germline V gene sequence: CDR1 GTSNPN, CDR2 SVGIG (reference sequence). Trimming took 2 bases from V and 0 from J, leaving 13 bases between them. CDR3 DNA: TGTGCCTGGAGTACCGGGACTTCTCCAACTAATGAAAAACTGTTTTTT. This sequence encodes CAWSTGTSPTNEKLFF.

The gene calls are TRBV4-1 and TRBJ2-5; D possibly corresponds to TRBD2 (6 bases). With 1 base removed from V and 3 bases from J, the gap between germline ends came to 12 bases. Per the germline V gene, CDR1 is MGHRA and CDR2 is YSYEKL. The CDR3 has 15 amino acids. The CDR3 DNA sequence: TGCGCCAGCAGCCAAGCGGGGGAACAGGAAGAGACCCAGTACTTC. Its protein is CASSQAGEQEETQYF.

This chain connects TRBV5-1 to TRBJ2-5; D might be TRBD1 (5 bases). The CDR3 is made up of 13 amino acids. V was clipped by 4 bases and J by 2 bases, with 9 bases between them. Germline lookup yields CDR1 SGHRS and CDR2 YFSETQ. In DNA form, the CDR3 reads TGCGCCAGCAGCATCGGACAACAAGAGACCCAGTACTTC. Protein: CASSIGQQETQYF.

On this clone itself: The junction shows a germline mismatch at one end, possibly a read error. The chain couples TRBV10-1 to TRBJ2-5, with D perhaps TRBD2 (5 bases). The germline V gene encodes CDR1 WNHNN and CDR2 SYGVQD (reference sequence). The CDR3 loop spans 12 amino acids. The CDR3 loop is CASKRAEETQYF. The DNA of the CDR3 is TGCGCAAGCAAGAGGGCTGAAGAGACCCAGTACTTC.

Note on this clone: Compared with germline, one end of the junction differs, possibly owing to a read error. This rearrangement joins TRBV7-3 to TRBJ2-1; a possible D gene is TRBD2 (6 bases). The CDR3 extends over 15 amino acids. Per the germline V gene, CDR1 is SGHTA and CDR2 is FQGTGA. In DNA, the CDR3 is TGTGCCAGCAGCCTAACGGGGACTTCCTACAATGAGCAGTTCTTC. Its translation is CASSLTGTSYNEQFF.

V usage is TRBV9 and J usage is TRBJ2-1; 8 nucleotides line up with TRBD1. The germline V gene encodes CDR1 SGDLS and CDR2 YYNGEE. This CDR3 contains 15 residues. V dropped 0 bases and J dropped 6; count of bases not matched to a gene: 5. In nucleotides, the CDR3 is TGTGCCAGCAGCGTAGTGACAGGGGCCCCCAATGAGCAGTTCTTC. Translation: CASSVVTGAPNEQFF.

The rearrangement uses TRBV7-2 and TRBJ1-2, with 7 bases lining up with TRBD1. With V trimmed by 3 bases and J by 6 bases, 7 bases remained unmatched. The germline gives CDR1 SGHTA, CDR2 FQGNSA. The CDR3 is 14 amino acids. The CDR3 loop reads CASSFYTGEDGYTF. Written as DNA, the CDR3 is TGTGCCAGCAGCTTCTATACAGGGGAAGATGGCTACACCTTC. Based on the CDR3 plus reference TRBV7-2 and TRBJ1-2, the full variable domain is GAGVSQSPSNKVTEKGKDVELRCDPISGHTALYWYRQSLGQGLEFLIYFQGNSAPDKSGLPSDRFSAERTGGSVSTLTIQRTQQEDSAVYLCASSFYTGEDGYTFGSGTRLTVV.

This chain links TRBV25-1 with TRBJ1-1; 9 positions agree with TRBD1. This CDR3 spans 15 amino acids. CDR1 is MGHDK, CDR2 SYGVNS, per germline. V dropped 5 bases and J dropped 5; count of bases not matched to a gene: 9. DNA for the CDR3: TGTGCCAGCAGTCTACCGGGACAGGGAAGAACTGAAGCTTTCTTT. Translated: CASSLPGQGRTEAFF.

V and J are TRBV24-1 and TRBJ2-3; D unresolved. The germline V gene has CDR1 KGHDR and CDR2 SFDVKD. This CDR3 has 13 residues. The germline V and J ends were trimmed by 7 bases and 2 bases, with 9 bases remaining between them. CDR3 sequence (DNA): TGTGCCACCAGAACAGAGAACACAGATACGCAGTATTTT. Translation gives CATRTENTDTQYF.

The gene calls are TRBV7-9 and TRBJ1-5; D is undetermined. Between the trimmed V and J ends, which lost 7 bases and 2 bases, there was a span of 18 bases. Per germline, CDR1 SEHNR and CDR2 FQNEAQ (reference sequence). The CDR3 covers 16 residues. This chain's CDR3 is CASTTWEEKGNQPQHF. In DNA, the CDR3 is TGTGCCAGCACCACATGGGAGGAGAAGGGCAATCAGCCCCAGCATTTT.

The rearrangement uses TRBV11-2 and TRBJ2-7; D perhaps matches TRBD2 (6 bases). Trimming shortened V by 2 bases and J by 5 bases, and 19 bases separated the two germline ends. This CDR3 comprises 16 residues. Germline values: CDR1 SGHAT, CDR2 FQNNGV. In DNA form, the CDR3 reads TGTGCCAGCAGCTTAAAGGAGGGCAGTCCGGTCGACGAGCAGTACTTC. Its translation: CASSLKEGSPVDEQYF.

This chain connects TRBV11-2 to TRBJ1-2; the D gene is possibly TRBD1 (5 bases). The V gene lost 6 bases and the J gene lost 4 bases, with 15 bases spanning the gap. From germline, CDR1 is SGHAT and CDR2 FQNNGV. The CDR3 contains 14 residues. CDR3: CASRPAGGSYGYTF. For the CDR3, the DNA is TGTGCCAGCAGACCCGCCGGGGGGAGCTATGGCTACACCTTC.

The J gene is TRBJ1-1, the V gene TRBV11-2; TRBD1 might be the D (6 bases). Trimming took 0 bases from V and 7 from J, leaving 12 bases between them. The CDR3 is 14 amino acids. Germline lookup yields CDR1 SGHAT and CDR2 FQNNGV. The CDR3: CASSLEPQGREAFF. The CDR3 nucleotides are TGTGCCAGCAGCTTAGAGCCCCAGGGGCGTGAAGCTTTCTTT.